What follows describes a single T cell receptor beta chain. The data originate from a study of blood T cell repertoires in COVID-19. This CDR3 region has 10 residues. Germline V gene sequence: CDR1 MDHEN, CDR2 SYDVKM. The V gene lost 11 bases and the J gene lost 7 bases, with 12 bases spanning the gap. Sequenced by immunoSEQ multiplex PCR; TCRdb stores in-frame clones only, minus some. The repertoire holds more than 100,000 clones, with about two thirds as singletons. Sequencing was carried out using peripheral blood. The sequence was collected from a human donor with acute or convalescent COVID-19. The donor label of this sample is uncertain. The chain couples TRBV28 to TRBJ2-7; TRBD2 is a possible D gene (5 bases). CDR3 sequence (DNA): TGTGCCGGTCCGCCGGGGGAGCAGTACTTC. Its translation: CAGPPGEQYF.